The source of this TCR beta chain is a study of blood T cell repertoires in COVID-19. At the level of the study: The origin of the acute and convalescent COVID-19 samples was the United States, Italy and Spain.

This clone has more than one count but fewer than ten. The data were produced by immunoSEQ multiplex PCR, yet TCRdb's version contains in-frame clones alone and is incomplete. The sample has around 64,000 clones, about 90% seen once. Germline V gene sequence: CDR1 SGDLS, CDR2 YYNGEE. The CDR3 extends over 17 amino acids. V shed 3 bases, J shed 4 bases, and the junction held 12 bases outside the gene matches. The J gene is TRBJ2-3, the V gene TRBV9, with 9 bases that match TRBD2. The origin of this receptor is a man older than 75 in a cohort sampled during active COVID-19. Input material: peripheral blood. The CDR3 loop is CASSEGPQRGVPDTQYF. CDR3 DNA: TGTGCCAGCAGCGAGGGGCCTCAGCGGGGGGTCCCAGATACGCAGTATTTT. Using reference TRBV9 and TRBJ2-3 for the parts outside the CDR3, the full variable domain is DSGVTQTPKHLITATGQRVTLRCSPRSGDLSVYWYQQSLDQGLQFLIQYYNGEERAKGNILERFSAQQFPDLHSELNLSSLELGDSALYFCASSEGPQRGVPDTQYFGPGTRLTVL.